This T cell receptor (beta chain) was obtained from a study of blood T cell repertoires in COVID-19. Trimming took off 4 bases at V and 7 bases at J, with 14 bases between the two ends. CDR3 length: 13 residues. Germline CDR1 reads SGHVS; CDR2 reads FQNEAQ. In the original workflow: Amplification of reference gene primers was used by the study to estimate nucleated cell counts. Profiling relied on immunoSEQ multiplex PCR, and the TCRdb table lists in-frame clones only, not all of them. From that table come the V and J calls and clone size; the DNA was used to work out D and trimming. In the table there are 70,000 to 75,000 clones, 79% of which are singletons.

Sequenced: peripheral blood. The clonotype comes from a man in his fifties or sixties with active or convalescent COVID-19. The chain couples TRBV7-8 to TRBJ2-7, with D possibly being TRBD2 (5 bases). The CDR3 DNA is TGTGCCAGCAGCTGGAGAAACTCGGGGGAGCAGTACTTC. It specifies CASSWRNSGEQYF.